This T cell receptor beta chain was obtained from a study of blood T cell repertoires in COVID-19. In the study overall: Donors of Cohort 3 who recovered were those that had two negative PCRs, clearance, or symptom resolution.

In terms of age and location, participants ranged from roughly 18 to 95 years and lived in about 25 US areas. The CDR3 extends over 16 amino acids. Trimming cost V 5 bases and J 5 bases; bases outside gene matches: 14. Per the germline V gene, CDR1 is LNHDA and CDR2 is SQIVND (reference sequence). Authors' processing steps: Reference gene primers were amplified, and this amplification served to estimate nucleated cell counts. Profiled with immunoSEQ multiplex PCR; TCRdb holds only in-frame clones, not every one. Clone size and V and J calls were adopted from that table, with D and trimming inferred from the DNA. The table shows hundreds of thousands of clones, with 88% occurring only once.

Sequences were obtained from PBMCs or T cells enriched from blood (not recorded which). The receptor was derived from a woman in her sixties in a cohort exposed to, infected with or recovered from COVID-19 (not recorded which). The chain joins TRBV19 to TRBJ2-7; 8 nucleotides agree with TRBD2. Here the CDR3 reads CASSPPPAGVANEQYF. The CDR3 DNA reads as TGTGCCAGTAGTCCGCCCCCAGCGGGAGTCGCTAACGAGCAGTACTTC.